The 30 T cell receptor beta chains below come from one sample, sequenced in a study of blood T cells in healthy people across ages. Primed by a sample-barcoded 5' primer and a J-beta primer mix, a second PCR proceeded for about 6 to 12 cycles. TCRdb independently ran MiXCR on the 5' RACE reads; one entry per CDR3 protein. The table includes 1.2 million to 1.5 million distinct CDR3 sequences, approximately 59% detected once. Sequencing was carried out using blood. All receptors derive from a young man in good health.

This clonotype was seen only a few times. V is TRBV6-2 or TRBV6-3 and J is TRBJ1-5; D is perhaps TRBD1 (5 bases). Trimming pared 5 bases from V and 6 bases from J, leaving 23 bases between. This CDR3 has 17 residues. Germline V gene data show CDR1 as MNHEY and CDR2 as SVGEGT. The CDR3 nucleotides read TGTGCCAGCAGTCGATCTGCGGGGGAGCCCTCAAGTCAGCCCCAGCATTTT. Its protein is CASSRSAGEPSSQPQHF.

The V gene is TRBV20-1, the J gene TRBJ2-1, with TRBD2 matching over 12 bases. The V gene end was trimmed by 2 bases and the J gene end by 1 base; junction bases not matched to a gene: 6. CDR1 and CDR2 from the germline V gene are DFQATT and SNEGSKA (reference sequence). This CDR3 has 17 residues. CDR3 sequence (DNA): TGCAGTGCTAGAAGGGCTAGCGGGAGGGAGTCCTACAATGAGCAGTTCTTC. Its translation is CSARRASGRESYNEQFF.

This clonotype was counted only a few times. This chain uses TRBV6-4 with TRBJ2-1, with a tentative D call TRBD2 (5 bases). The CDR3 has 14 amino acids. Germline CDR1 is MRHNA and CDR2 is SNTAGT. Trimming took off 3 bases at V and 5 bases at J, with 11 bases between the two ends. CDR3 amino acids: CASSEMVEDNEQFF. In DNA form, the CDR3 reads TGTGCCAGCAGTGAAATGGTGGAGGACAATGAGCAGTTCTTC.

The chain recombines TRBV4-3 with TRBJ1-1; D ambiguous. Trimming stripped 4 bases from V and 8 bases from J, with 17 bases between. The germline V gene has CDR1 LGHNA and CDR2 YSLEER. This CDR3 is 14 amino acids long. The CDR3 bases are TGCGCCAGCAGCCTGGGTCTGCGAATCCCGGAAGCTTTCTTT. Protein: CASSLGLRIPEAFF.

The genes are TRBV4-2 and TRBJ1-2, with TRBD1 matching 9 bases. The CDR3 is made up of 17 amino acids. Germline V gene data show CDR1 as LGHNA and CDR2 as YNFKEQ. Trimming cost V 0 bases and J 6 bases; bases outside gene matches: 11. CDR3 in amino acids: CASSQELAGQGLDGYTF. The CDR3 region has the DNA TGTGCCAGCAGCCAAGAACTGGCGGGACAGGGATTGGATGGCTACACCTTC.

This chain links TRBV25-1 with TRBJ2-3, with D tentatively TRBD1 (7 bases). The CDR3 totals 15 residues. The germline CDR1 and CDR2 sequences are MGHDK and SYGVNS. The V end was cut by 4 bases, the J end by 0 bases, with 11 bases between. CDR3 region: CASSGSGGSTDTQYF. The CDR3 DNA follows: TGTGCCAGCAGTGGTTCAGGGGGGAGCACAGATACGCAGTATTTT. Complete variable domain (other parts from reference TRBV25-1 and TRBJ2-3): EADIYQTPRYLVIGTGKKITLECSQTMGHDKMYWYQQDPGMELHLIHYSYGVNSTEKGDLSSESTVSRIRTEHFPLTLESARPSHTSQYLCASSGSGGSTDTQYFGPGTRLTVL.

The table lists this clonotype with a few counts. The chain combines TRBV29-1 with TRBJ2-1, with TRBD1 matching 7 bases. J gave up 2 bases and V 8 bases, and 30 bases lay outside the gene matches. CDR1 SQVTM and CDR2 ANQGSEA come from the germline V gene. CDR3 length: 21 residues. Written as DNA, the CDR3 is TGCAGCACCATGAAGGAATGGACCAGGGGGTTATCGGGGAGTGCCTACAATGAGCAGTTCTTC. Amino acids: CSTMKEWTRGLSGSAYNEQFF.

The V and J genes are TRBV7-2 and TRBJ2-7; 11 bases agree with TRBD2. Germline CDR1 SGHTA, CDR2 FQGNSA. After removal of 5 bases from V and 5 bases from J, the junction contained 8 bases not matched to a gene. This CDR3 spans 15 amino acids. The CDR3 here is CASSPQPSGRHEQYF. The CDR3 DNA is TGTGCCAGCAGCCCCCAGCCTAGCGGGAGGCACGAGCAGTACTTC.

In regard to this clonotype: One junction end does not reproduce the germline sequence, and a read error may be involved. The chain couples TRBV20-1 to TRBJ2-1; D is ambiguous. Germline loops: CDR1 DFQATT, CDR2 SNEGSKA (reference sequence). The CDR3 runs 11 residues. The DNA of the CDR3 is TGCAGTGCTAGATTCCACAATAAGCAGTTCTTC. Amino acids: CSARFHNKQFF.

The chain has TRBV24-1 and TRBJ2-7, with D tentatively TRBD1 or TRBD2 (5 bases each). CDR3 length: 15 amino acids. Trimming took off 1 base at V and 3 bases at J, with 12 bases between the two ends. In germline, CDR1 is KGHDR, CDR2 SFDVKD. The CDR3 nucleotides are TGTGCCACCAGTGATTTAGACAGCGGATACTACGAGCAGTACTTC. It is translated as CATSDLDSGYYEQYF.

The chain couples TRBV4-1 to TRBJ2-7; 9 bases line up with TRBD2. This CDR3 is 15 amino acids long. Unmatched junction bases numbered 4, after V lost 3 bases and J lost 1 base. The germline V gene has CDR1 MGHRA and CDR2 YSYEKL. CDR3 sequence: CASSHNSGGSYEQYF. The CDR3 DNA reads TGCGCCAGCAGCCATAATAGCGGGGGTTCCTACGAGCAGTACTTC.

This clonotype was picked up one time. Relative to the germline gene, one junction end is altered; a read error may explain this. This chain links TRBV29-1 with TRBJ2-3, with D perhaps TRBD1 or TRBD2 (5 bases each). This CDR3 comprises 13 residues. Per germline, CDR1 SQVTM and CDR2 ANQGSEA. The CDR3 region is CSVRGMATETQYF. CDR3 DNA sequence: TGCAGCGTGAGGGGCATGGCAACAGAGACGCAGTATTTT.

This sequence joins TRBV12-3 or TRBV12-4 and TRBJ2-2, with D tentatively TRBD1 (5 bases). V was shortened by 7 bases and J by 5 bases, with 8 bases between the two germline ends. CDR3 length: 12 amino acids. The CDR3 nucleotides are TGTGCCAGCAAAAAGGGGACCGGGGAGCTGTTTTTT. Its protein is CASKKGTGELFF.

The V and J genes are TRBV4-2 and TRBJ1-1; D gene ambiguous. Germline V gives CDR1 LGHNA, CDR2 YNFKEQ. The CDR3 has 14 residues. Trimming took off 1 base at V and 5 bases at J, with 11 bases between the two ends. The CDR3 DNA sequence: TGTGCCAGCAGCCAAGGGGAAGTTTCGACTGAAGCTTTCTTT. This translates into CASSQGEVSTEAFF.

The genes are TRBV25-1 and TRBJ2-1; 11 bases are a match to TRBD1. The V and J ends lost 4 bases and 5 bases, in that order; junction bases with no gene match: 4. The germline V gene has CDR1 MGHDK and CDR2 SYGVNS. The CDR3 is made up of 15 amino acids. The CDR3 DNA is TGTGCCAGCAGTGTAGGACAGGGGGCACACAATGAGCAGTTCTTC. It codes for CASSVGQGAHNEQFF.

This clonotype appeared a few times. The gene calls are TRBV20-1 and TRBJ2-3; D is unclear. The CDR3 runs to 12 residues. The germline gives CDR1 DFQATT, CDR2 SNEGSKA (reference sequence). The germline V and J ends were trimmed by 0 bases and 6 bases, with 7 bases remaining between them. The chain's CDR3 is CSARDLRDTQYF. CDR3 nucleotide sequence: TGCAGTGCTAGAGACCTGAGGGATACGCAGTATTTT.

The J gene is TRBJ1-2, the V gene TRBV2; TRBD1 matches 7 bases. CDR1 and CDR2 from the germline V gene are SNHLY and FYNNEI. V lost 4 bases, J lost 0 bases, and 2 bases stayed unmatched. CDR3 size: 14 residues. CDR3 nucleotides: TGTGCCAGCAGTGCGGACAGGTCTAACTATGGCTACACCTTC. The encoded protein is CASSADRSNYGYTF.

This clonotype appeared a single time. This chain connects TRBV6-6 to TRBJ2-1, with 9 nucleotides matching TRBD1. CDR3 length: 15 residues. V shed 6 bases and J 4 bases; nucleotides not matched to a gene: 7. CDR1 and CDR2 from the germline V gene are MNHNY and SVGAGI (reference sequence). The CDR3 loop is CASRPPGQGYNEQFF. The CDR3 DNA is TGTGCCAGCAGGCCCCCCGGACAGGGGTACAATGAGCAGTTCTTC.

The rearrangement uses TRBV11-2 and TRBJ2-1, with D uncertain. The CDR3 runs 12 residues. Looked up from germline, CDR1 is SGHAT and CDR2 is FQNNGV. V was shortened by 7 bases and J by 5 bases, with 9 bases between the two germline ends. The CDR3 coding sequence is TGTGCCAGCAATGATCAGAACAATGAGCAGTTCTTC. Its protein product is CASNDQNNEQFF.

A few counts support this clonotype. At one end, the junction sequence differs from germline, possibly due to a read error. The rearrangement uses TRBV5-1 and TRBJ1-6; D gene unclear. The CDR3 contains 13 residues. CDR1 is SGHRS, CDR2 YFSETQ, per germline. The DNA for the CDR3 is TGCGCCAGCAGTAAAGTACCGGGTTCACACCTCCACTTT. Residues: CASSKVPGSHLHF.

This clonotype was recorded once. This chain uses TRBV7-9 with TRBJ2-3, with unresolved D. Trimming removed 1 base at V and 14 bases at J, with 10 bases between. The CDR3 spans 11 residues. The germline V gene encodes CDR1 SEHNR and CDR2 FQNEAQ (reference sequence). The CDR3 protein is CASSLGGDRYF. The CDR3 nucleotides read TGTGCCAGCAGCTTAGGCGGAGATCGGTATTTT.

V is TRBV28 and J is TRBJ2-7; TRBD1 aligns across 7 bases. The CDR3 is made up of 14 amino acids. Per the germline V gene, CDR1 is MDHEN and CDR2 is SYDVKM. V was pared by 8 bases and J by 3 bases, with 10 bases of the junction left unmatched. DNA of the CDR3: TGTGCCAGCGGTGACCGACAGGGCTTCTACGAGCAGTACTTC. Protein: CASGDRQGFYEQYF. The full variable domain, rest sourced from reference TRBV28 and TRBJ2-7, is DVKVTQSSRYLVKRTGEKVFLECVQDMDHENMFWYRQDPGLGLRLIYFSYDVKMKEKGDIPEGYSVSREKKERFSLILESASTNQTSMYLCASGDRQGFYEQYFGPGTRLTVT.

The rearrangement uses TRBV11-2 and TRBJ2-1; D may be TRBD2 (6 bases). This CDR3 region has 16 residues. The V end was cut by 7 bases, the J end by 0 bases, with 16 bases between. Germline-derived CDR1 and CDR2 are SGHAT and FQNNGV. The CDR3 sequence: CASNPFAGSSYNEQFF. The CDR3 DNA reads TGTGCCAGCAACCCCTTCGCGGGGAGCTCCTACAATGAGCAGTTCTTC.

The chain has TRBV12-3 or TRBV12-4 and TRBJ1-2, with TRBD1 identical over 10 bases. V dropped 8 bases and J dropped 4; count of bases not matched to a gene: 13. The CDR3 loop spans 16 amino acids. The CDR3 sequence: CASARAGQGFFYGYTF. The DNA for the CDR3 is TGTGCCAGCGCCCGAGCGGGACAGGGGTTCTTCTATGGCTACACCTTC.

The V call is TRBV27, the J call TRBJ2-4; D may be TRBD1 (5 bases). The J call could be wrong; TRBJ2-7 is a better fit for the DNA end. The germline CDR1 and CDR2 sequences are MNHEY and SMNVEV (reference sequence). The CDR3 extends over 14 amino acids. The CDR3 region is CASRLAQEIYEQYF. CDR3 nucleotide sequence: TGTGCCAGCAGACTCGCACAGGAAATCTACGAGCAGTACTTC.

The CDR3 protein is CAWSVGSEETQYF. CDR3 DNA: TGTGCCTGGAGTGTAGGGTCCGAAGAGACCCAGTACTTC. V is TRBV30 and J is TRBJ2-5; D gene uncertain. The CDR3 consists of 13 residues. The germline CDR1 and CDR2 sequences are GTSNPN and SVGIG (reference sequence). V was trimmed by 0 bases and J by 3 bases, leaving 8 bases between them.

Only a few counts were recorded for this clonotype. This sequence joins TRBV20-1 and TRBJ2-7; 9 nucleotides align to TRBD2. The J segment lost 5 bases and the V segment lost 3 bases, leaving 5 bases of the junction unmatched. This CDR3 has 13 residues. CDR1 and CDR2 from the germline V gene are DFQATT and SNEGSKA (reference sequence). The CDR3 reads CSASSGSGDEQYF. In DNA, the CDR3 is TGCAGTGCTAGTAGCGGGAGCGGCGACGAGCAGTACTTC.

The CDR3 bases are TGTGCCAGCAGCCAAGACGGGGGCAGCACTGAAGCTTTCTTT. It specifies CASSQDGGSTEAFF. This chain connects TRBV4-2 to TRBJ1-1, with D perhaps TRBD1 (6 bases). CDR3 length: 14 amino acids. Germline CDR1 is LGHNA and CDR2 is YNFKEQ. Trimming took off 0 bases at V and 4 bases at J, with 9 bases between the two ends.

The V and J genes are TRBV2 and TRBJ1-2; 9 positions agree with TRBD1. The V gene end was trimmed by 5 bases and the J gene end by 4 bases; junction bases not matched to a gene: 2. There are 13 residues in the CDR3. CDR1 is SNHLY and CDR2 is FYNNEI in the germline V gene. In DNA, the CDR3 is TGTGCCAGCAGTAAGGGACAGGGCTATGGCTACACCTTC. It encodes CASSKGQGYGYTF.

Regarding this clonotype: One end of the junction varies from germline; a read error may be responsible. Written as DNA, the CDR3 is TGTGCCATCAGTGAATTTGGTCAGCCCCAGCATTTT. Its translation is CAISEFGQPQHF. V is TRBV25-1 and J is TRBJ1-5, with unresolved D. The CDR3 is made up of 12 amino acids. Looked up from germline, CDR1 is MGHDK and CDR2 is SYGVNS.